The source of this T cell receptor (beta chain) is a study of OX40 agonist ivuxolimab in advanced cancers. Germline V gene sequence: CDR1 MNHEY, CDR2 SMNVEV (reference sequence). CDR3 size: 14 residues. V was cut by 4 bases and J by 1 base, with 10 bases left in between. Here immunoSEQ multiplex PCR was the method, and the copy in TCRdb shows in-frame clones only, minus some. The table records about 93,000 clones, 92% of them present only once. The specimen was CD4+ or CD8+ T cells sorted from blood, collected in a trial of the OX40 agonist ivuxolimab. The chain carries TRBV27 and TRBJ2-5; D gene ambiguous. This TCR came from an adult with an advanced solid tumor such as melanoma, head and neck, liver or kidney cancer. The CDR3 reads CASSSRNPQETQYF. In nucleotides, the CDR3 is TGTGCCAGCAGTTCCCGCAACCCCCAAGAGACCCAGTACTTC.